This T cell receptor beta chain was identified in a study of CXCR3-negative and CXCR3-positive naive CD8 T cells. Findings and limits, study-wide: Memory cells diverged, while naive CXCR3-positive and CXCR3-negative cells had similar TRBV-TRBJ usage. It was found that naive subsets had comparable surface CD5, and TCR strength was inferred from TRB CDR3 properties.

UMI-labeled 5' RACE TRB cDNA libraries were prepared from the cells. TCRdb re-called the 5' RACE reads and catalogs CDR3 proteins one per entry, DNA excluded. Its table lists 100,000 to 150,000 distinct CDR3 sequences. Remarks on this clonotype: Its specificity is not known.

In germline, CDR1 is SNHLY, CDR2 FYNNEI. The CDR3 has 15 residues. The material sequenced was naive CXCR3- CD8+ T cells from blood. Subset indicated: CD45RO-CCR7+CD27+CD95- naive CD8+ T cells lacking CXCR3 (TNR3-). The TCR comes from a human donor in good health. Some clones in this sample may be carry-over from other donors' samples. The V call is TRBV2, the J call TRBJ2-5; TCRdb reports TRBD2, a call that lacks DNA to check it against. The CDR3 protein is CASSEAWDFQETQYF.